The rows below give T cell receptor beta chains drawn from one sample of a study of blood T cells in healthy people across ages. One entry per CDR3 protein results from TCRdb running MiXCR on the 5' RACE reads. The table records around 900,000 distinct CDR3 sequences, 51% of them present only once. The material sequenced was blood. All receptors derive from an older woman in good health. CDR3s include the opening cysteine and the closing phenylalanine or tryptophan. The D gene is left open where the match is weak. Expanded clones are given a class, and other clones once, few, many or no size at all.

NA	few	TRBV4-2	TRBJ2-7	TGTGCCAGCAGCCAAGATGATCTGGGTGAGCAGTACTTC	CASSQDDLGEQYF
TRBD1	few	TRBV28	TRBJ1-5	TGTGCCAGTACGACAGGGGCCAAAGGATATAGCAATCAGCCCCAGCATTTT	CASTTGAKGYSNQPQHF
NA	NA	TRBV25-1	TRBJ2-2	TGTGCCAGCAGTGGGCAGGAAGACACCGGGGAGCTGTTTTTT	CASSGQEDTGELFF
NA	NA	TRBV6-2/TRBV6-3	TRBJ2-1	TGTGCCAGCAGTAAAATGGGTGGTTCCTACAATGAGCAGTTCTTC	CASSKMGGSYNEQFF
TRBD1	NA	TRBV20-1	TRBJ1-2	TGCAGAGGGGCCGGGACAGGCCTAATAGGAGATGGCTACACCTTC	CRGAGTGLIGDGYTF
TRBD1	NA	TRBV7-9	TRBJ2-7	TGTGCCAGCAGCTCGACAGGGATCCGTCGGGAGCAGTACTTC	CASSSTGIRREQYF
TRBD1	NA	TRBV5-1	TRBJ2-5	TGCGCCAGCAGCTGGGGGACAGGGGTGCAAGAGACCCAGTACTTC	CASSWGTGVQETQYF
NA	NA	TRBV6-1	TRBJ2-7	TGTGCCAGCAGTGAAGCAAGGGGACCTCCCTACGAGCGGTACTTC	CASSEARGPPYERYF
NA	NA	TRBV10-3	TRBJ1-5	TGTGCCATCAGTGAGTCCGTTACAACCCGAAATCAGCCCCAGCATTTT	CAISESVTTRNQPQHF
NA	NA	TRBV6-6	TRBJ2-7	TGTGCCAGCAGTAACCGGGCCACTGCTTCCTACGAGCAGTACTTC	CASSNRATASYEQYF
NA	NA	TRBV6-6	TRBJ2-7	TGTGCCAGCAGTTACGGGGAACAAAAGGACGAGCAGTACTTC	CASSYGEQKDEQYF
NA	few	TRBV5-1	TRBJ2-1	TGCGCCAGCAGCTTCCTCGGGGCTACGGACAATGAGCAGTTCTTC	CASSFLGATDNEQFF
NA	once	TRBV6-6	TRBJ1-2	TGTGCCAGCAATACACAGGGCCTCGCTAACTATGGCTACACCTTC	CASNTQGLANYGYTF
NA	NA	TRBV4-3	TRBJ1-6	TGCGCCAGCAGCCAAGATCGTGGCAATTTTTCACCCCTCCACTTT	CASSQDRGNFSPLHF
TRBD2	NA	TRBV10-3	TRBJ2-1	TGTGCCATCAGTGCAGGGACTAGCGGGAGAGCCTACAATGAGCAGTTCTTC	CAISAGTSGRAYNEQFF
NA	once	TRBV9	TRBJ2-6	TGTGCCAGCAGCCCAAAGTGGGCCTCTGGGGCCAACGTCCTGACTTTC	CASSPKWASGANVLTF
TRBD1	NA	TRBV20-1	TRBJ1-5	TGCAGTGCTAGAGGGTCAGGGGGACAGCCCCAGCATTTT	CSARGSGGQPQHF
NA	NA	TRBV7-2	TRBJ2-3	TGTGCCAGCAGCTTAGATTTCAGGAACACAGATACGCAGTATTTT	CASSLDFRNTDTQYF
NA	NA	TRBV2	TRBJ2-7	TGTGCCAGCCGCCTGAGAGGTAGCGCGTCCTACGAGCAGTACTTC	CASRLRGSASYEQYF
TRBD2	few	TRBV5-1	TRBJ2-1	TGCGCCAGCAGCCGCCCTAGCGGAGTTTATGAGCAGTTCTTC	CASSRPSGVYEQFF
NA	many	TRBV10-3	TRBJ2-7	TGTGCCATCAGTGATCAGGGTTACGAGCAGTACTTC	CAISDQGYEQYF
TRBD2	NA	TRBV7-6	TRBJ2-5	TGTGCCAGCAGTCAACTTGGACTAGCGAGTCGAGAGACCCAGTACTTC	CASSQLGLASRETQYF
TRBD2	few	TRBV15	TRBJ2-1	TGTGCCACCAGCAGAGAGACTAGCGGGAGATACAATGAGCAGTTCTTC	CATSRETSGRYNEQFF
NA	NA	TRBV5-1	TRBJ1-5	TGCGCCAGCAGCTTGGCCGGTGGAGTATCCGGCAATCAGCCCCAGCATTTT	CASSLAGGVSGNQPQHF
TRBD1	many	TRBV4-1	TRBJ2-5	TGCGCCAGCAGCCAGCCGGGACAGAAACAAGAGACCCAGTACTTC	CASSQPGQKQETQYF
NA	NA	TRBV6-5	TRBJ2-6	TGTGCCAGCAGAAGAGCCGGCTACTCTGGGGCCAACGTCCTGACTTTC	CASRRAGYSGANVLTF
NA	NA	TRBV18	TRBJ2-3	TGTGCCAGCTCTACCAGCGGCAGCAGCACAGATACGCAGTATTTT	CASSTSGSSTDTQYF
NA	NA	TRBV20-1	TRBJ2-7	TGCAGTGCTACGGACCCCTACGAGCAGTACTTC	CSATDPYEQYF
TRBD1	once	TRBV4-3	TRBJ1-3	TGCGCCAGCAGCCATGGGACAGGCAGCTCTGGAAACACCATATATTTT	CASSHGTGSSGNTIYF
NA	NA	TRBV29-1	TRBJ2-1	TGCAGCGTTGCTCGCAGCGATCACAATGAGCAGTTCTTC	CSVARSDHNEQFF
TRBD1	NA	TRBV11-2	TRBJ2-3	TGTGCCAGCAGCTCCCAGCAGGGGGCTCGCACAGATACGCAGTATTTT	CASSSQQGARTDTQYF
NA	NA	TRBV10-3	TRBJ2-4	TGTGCCATCAGTGTAGGGGACTCCCCCGATACGCAGTACTTC	CAISVGDSPDTQYF
NA	few	TRBV12-3/TRBV12-4	TRBJ1-1	TGTGCCAGCAGTCCGCGACAGGATGAAGCTTTCTTT	CASSPRQDEAFF